These 23 T cell receptor beta chains share one sample of origin, sequenced in a study of blood T cells in healthy people across ages. Primed by a sample-barcoded 5' primer and a J-beta primer mix, a second PCR proceeded for about 6 to 12 cycles. Each CDR3 protein is one row after TCRdb ran MiXCR on the 5' RACE reads. The sample shows 700,000 to 900,000 distinct CDR3 sequences, roughly 53% of them seen only once. Source material: blood. The receptors shown here come from an elderly man in good health.

The chain employs TRBV12-3 or TRBV12-4 and TRBJ2-7; tentatively, D is TRBD1 or TRBD2 (5 bases each). Trimming shortened V by 1 base and J by 2 bases, and 12 bases separated the two germline ends. There are 15 residues in the CDR3. CDR3 nucleotides: TGTGCCAGCAGTTTAGTTGGGGACGCTACCTACGAGCAGTACTTC. Translated: CASSLVGDATYEQYF.

This clonotype has only a few counts. J is TRBJ2-2 and V is TRBV3-1; 12 bases match TRBD2. CDR3 size: 19 residues. J was trimmed by 1 base and V by 4 bases; bases with no gene match: 10. The germline CDR1 and CDR2 sequences are LGHDT and YNNKEL (reference sequence). The CDR3 coding sequence is TGTGCCAGCAGCCGATTGACTAGCGGGAGAGGGTTGAACACCGGGGAGCTGTTTTTT. Translated, it gives CASSRLTSGRGLNTGELFF.

The chain carries TRBV6-1 and TRBJ2-7, with D hard to call. With 8 bases removed from V and 7 bases from J, the gap between germline ends came to 15 bases. The CDR3 has 12 amino acids. The V gene's germline CDR1 is MNHNS and CDR2 SASEGT. CDR3 loop: CASYPGYNEQYF. Here the CDR3 DNA reads TGTGCCAGCTACCCGGGCTACAATGAGCAGTACTTC.

The chain links TRBV29-1 to TRBJ2-3, with TRBD2 matching 8 bases. The J segment lost 11 bases and the V segment lost 2 bases, leaving 9 bases of the junction unmatched. The CDR3 runs to 13 residues. CDR1 SQVTM and CDR2 ANQGSEA come from the germline V gene. CDR3 sequence: CSVEQAGTSWQYF. The DNA of the CDR3 is TGCAGCGTTGAACAGGCGGGGACTAGTTGGCAGTATTTT.

V is TRBV20-1 and J is TRBJ2-1, with D maybe TRBD1 (7 bases). Germline values: CDR1 DFQATT, CDR2 SNEGSKA (reference sequence). Trimming stripped 5 bases from V and 6 bases from J, with 17 bases between. The CDR3 is made up of 14 amino acids. In DNA form, the CDR3 reads TGCAGTGCTTGGGTCCAGGGGGGAAGCAATGAGCAGTTCTTC. Its translation: CSAWVQGGSNEQFF.

The chain has TRBV5-4 and TRBJ2-4; TRBD2 is a possible D gene (6 bases). The J call may not be correct, given that the DNA end is closer to TRBJ2-5. CDR1 is SGHNT, CDR2 YYREEE, per germline (reference sequence). This CDR3 contains 13 residues. CDR3 bases: TGTGCCAGCAGCTTAACTAGCACGGAGACCCAGTACTTC. Amino acid sequence: CASSLTSTETQYF.

This chain links TRBV12-5 with TRBJ2-7; no definite D call. Trimming pared 5 bases from V and 0 bases from J, leaving 14 bases between. The germline V gene has CDR1 LGHNT and CDR2 FRNRAP. This CDR3 has 15 residues. In nucleotides, the CDR3 is TGTGCTAGTGGTGCCACCGGACCCTACTCCTACGAGCAGTACTTC. This encodes CASGATGPYSYEQYF.

Turning to this clonotype: One end of the junction does not line up with germline, which may come from a read error. The chain is built from TRBV14 and TRBJ2-7; 8 nucleotides agree with TRBD1. CDR1 and CDR2 (germline): SGHDN, FVKESK. The CDR3 has 14 amino acids. The DNA for the CDR3 is TGTGCCAACAGCCCTTACAGGGGGGCCTACGAGCAGTACTTC. Protein sequence: CANSPYRGAYEQYF.

The chain links TRBV6-6 to TRBJ1-1; no clear D gene. CDR3 length: 13 amino acids. Germline lookup yields CDR1 MNHNY and CDR2 SVGAGI (reference sequence). Trimming pared 6 bases from V and 3 bases from J, leaving 11 bases between. The CDR3 region is CASSPWRDTEAFF. The DNA of the CDR3 is TGTGCCAGCAGCCCTTGGCGGGACACTGAAGCTTTCTTT.

This chain joins TRBV7-2 and TRBJ2-7; D is ambiguous. Trimming stripped 4 bases from V and 7 bases from J, with 11 bases between. The CDR3 is made up of 12 amino acids. The germline gives CDR1 SGHTA, CDR2 FQGNSA. In nucleotides, the CDR3 is TGTGCCAGCAGCTCGGGTCTCCCTGAGCAGTACTTC. Protein product: CASSSGLPEQYF.

On this clonotype itself: At one of its ends the junction is not consistent with the germline gene, which may arise from a read error. The chain combines TRBV12-3 or TRBV12-4 with TRBJ1-5, with D unclear. This CDR3 comprises 15 residues. DNA for the CDR3: TGTGCCAGCAGTTCCTCTTTAGATAGCAATCAGCCCCGGCATTTT. This gives the protein CASSSSLDSNQPRHF.

The table lists this clonotype with a few counts. The rearrangement uses TRBV9 and TRBJ2-6; 11 bases line up with TRBD1. This CDR3 contains 18 residues. Trimming took 3 bases from V and 3 from J; bases not matched to a gene: 8. Germline values: CDR1 SGDLS, CDR2 YYNGEE. The CDR3 nucleotides are TGTGCCAGCAGCGAGTCCAGGGGACAGGGGGTTGGGGCCAACGTCCTGACTTTC. Translating gives CASSESRGQGVGANVLTF.

V usage is TRBV9 and J usage is TRBJ2-3; no firm D call. Germline assignment: CDR1 SGDLS and CDR2 YYNGEE. The CDR3 is made up of 13 amino acids. The V and J ends lost 3 bases and 5 bases respectively, with 10 bases between them. This CDR3 reads CASSESYGDTQYF. The CDR3 nucleotides are TGTGCCAGCAGCGAGTCCTATGGAGATACGCAGTATTTT.

In this sample, this clonotype turned up a few times. The chain carries TRBV2 and TRBJ2-7; 7 bases map to TRBD1. The CDR3 has 13 residues. In germline, CDR1 is SNHLY, CDR2 FYNNEI. V was pared by 6 bases and J by 7 bases, with 9 bases of the junction left unmatched. The CDR3 reads CASSRQGFWEQYF. CDR3 in DNA: TGTGCCAGCAGCCGACAGGGTTTTTGGGAGCAGTACTTC.

This clonotype has more than one count but fewer than ten. V is TRBV25-1 and J is TRBJ1-2; no firm D call. Germline V gene data show CDR1 as MGHDK and CDR2 as SYGVNS. The CDR3 covers 13 residues. With 5 bases removed from V and 8 bases from J, the gap between germline ends came to 15 bases. CDR3 coding DNA: TGTGCCAGCAGTACCATCCTGGCCGGGGGCTACACCTTC. It encodes CASSTILAGGYTF.

V usage is TRBV28 and J usage is TRBJ2-1, with TRBD2 matching 12 bases. V trimming: 0 bases; J trimming: 5 bases; junction bases outside the gene matches: 5. CDR1 and CDR2 from the germline V gene are MDHEN and SYDVKM. The CDR3 has 17 residues. CDR3 loop: CASSLWTSGSVHNEQFF. For the CDR3, the DNA is TGTGCCAGCAGTTTATGGACTAGCGGGAGTGTCCACAATGAGCAGTTCTTC.

The rearrangement links TRBV5-1 to TRBJ1-4; no definite D call. The germline gives CDR1 SGHRS, CDR2 YFSETQ. The V end lost 5 bases, the J end lost 2 bases, and 7 bases lay between the germline ends. CDR3 length: 13 residues. The CDR3 DNA follows: TGCGCCAGCAGTGCCGTGACTAATGAAAAACTGTTTTTT. Protein: CASSAVTNEKLFF. The entire variable domain, with the rest obtained from reference TRBV5-1 and TRBJ1-4, is as follows: KAGVTQTPRYLIKTRGQQVTLSCSPISGHRSVSWYQQTPGQGLQFLFEYFSETQRNKGNFPGRFSGRQFSNSRSEMNVSTLELGDSALYLCASSAVTNEKLFFGSGTQLSVL.

The chain carries TRBV6-6 and TRBJ2-1, with TRBD1 matching 7 bases. This CDR3 is 16 amino acids long. Trimming took 6 bases from V and 3 from J; bases not matched to a gene: 11. Germline V lookup: CDR1 MNHNY, CDR2 SVGAGI (reference sequence). DNA for the CDR3: TGTGCCAGCAGCCAAGTTAAGGGACAGTTCTACAATGAGCAGTTCTTC. Residues: CASSQVKGQFYNEQFF.

The sample holds a few counts of this clonotype. V gene TRBV29-1 combines with J gene TRBJ2-3, with D perhaps TRBD1 (5 bases). Between the trimmed V and J ends, which lost 7 bases and 3 bases, there was a span of 20 bases. Germline CDR1 and CDR2: SQVTM and ANQGSEA. CDR3 length: 15 residues. CDR3 DNA sequence: TGCAGCGCCGCTGGCCCCCGAAGGGGTACAGATACGCAGTATTTT. It is translated as CSAAGPRRGTDTQYF.

This clonotype occurred many times. The V gene is TRBV14, the J gene TRBJ2-1; TRBD2 aligns across 12 bases. The CDR3 sequence is 16 residues long. Germline-derived CDR1 and CDR2 are SGHDN and FVKESK. Trimming took 5 bases from V and 7 from J; bases not matched to a gene: 9. This CDR3 reads CASSTRLAGVWNEQFF. DNA for the CDR3: TGTGCCAGCAGCACCCGACTAGCGGGAGTATGGAATGAGCAGTTCTTC.

This chain links TRBV2 with TRBJ2-3; 7 positions agree with TRBD2. The length of the CDR3 is 16 residues. Germline V lookup: CDR1 SNHLY, CDR2 FYNNEI. The trim removed 0 bases at V and 4 bases at J, leaving 7 bases unmatched. The CDR3 region is CASSEALEGRADTQYF. The CDR3 DNA reads as TGTGCCAGCAGTGAAGCGCTTGAGGGGAGGGCAGATACGCAGTATTTT.

This clonotype was counted between two and nine times. The V call is TRBV29-1, the J call TRBJ2-7, with D unresolved. V was trimmed by 0 bases and J by 2 bases, leaving 5 bases between them. The CDR3 extends over 12 amino acids. Germline V CDR1 and CDR2: SQVTM, ANQGSEA. CDR3 DNA: TGCAGCGTTGAAGAGCCACCCTACGAGCAGTACTTC. Its protein product is CSVEEPPYEQYF.

V is TRBV27 and J is TRBJ2-3; TRBD2 aligns across 12 bases. V gave up 7 bases and J gave up 0 bases; unmatched junction bases: 5. The CDR3 is 16 amino acids. The germline V gene encodes CDR1 MNHEY and CDR2 SMNVEV (reference sequence). CDR3 coding DNA: TGTGCCAGCAAGCCTAGCGGGAGGGCTAGCACAGATACGCAGTATTTT. Translated, it gives CASKPSGRASTDTQYF.